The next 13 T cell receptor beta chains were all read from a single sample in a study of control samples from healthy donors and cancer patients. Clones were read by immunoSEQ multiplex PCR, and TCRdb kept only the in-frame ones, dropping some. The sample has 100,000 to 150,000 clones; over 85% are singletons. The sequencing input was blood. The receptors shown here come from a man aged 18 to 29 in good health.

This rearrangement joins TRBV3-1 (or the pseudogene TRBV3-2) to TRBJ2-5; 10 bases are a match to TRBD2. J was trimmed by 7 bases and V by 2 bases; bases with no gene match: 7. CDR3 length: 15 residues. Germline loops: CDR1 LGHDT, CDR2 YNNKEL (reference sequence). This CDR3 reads CASSQPSGGRGTQYF. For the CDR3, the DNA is TGTGCCAGCAGCCAACCTAGCGGGGGCCGAGGGACCCAGTACTTC.

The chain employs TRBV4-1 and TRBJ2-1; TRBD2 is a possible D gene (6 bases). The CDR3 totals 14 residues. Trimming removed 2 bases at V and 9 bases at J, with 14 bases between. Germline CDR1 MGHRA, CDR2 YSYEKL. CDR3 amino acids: CASSQSIGRGEQFF. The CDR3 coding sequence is TGCGCCAGCAGCCAAAGTATCGGGCGGGGTGAGCAGTTCTTC.

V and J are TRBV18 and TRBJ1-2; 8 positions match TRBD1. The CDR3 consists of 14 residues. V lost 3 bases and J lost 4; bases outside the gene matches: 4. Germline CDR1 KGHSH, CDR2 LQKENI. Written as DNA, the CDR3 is TGTGCCAGCTCACCCGACAGGGGACCCTATGGCTACACCTTC. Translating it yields CASSPDRGPYGYTF.

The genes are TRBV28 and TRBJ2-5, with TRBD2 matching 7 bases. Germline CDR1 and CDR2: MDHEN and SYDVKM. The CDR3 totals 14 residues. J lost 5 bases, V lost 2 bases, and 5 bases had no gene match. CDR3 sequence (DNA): TGTGCCAGCAGTTTAGGGGGGGTCGTCGAGACCCAGTACTTC. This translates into CASSLGGVVETQYF.

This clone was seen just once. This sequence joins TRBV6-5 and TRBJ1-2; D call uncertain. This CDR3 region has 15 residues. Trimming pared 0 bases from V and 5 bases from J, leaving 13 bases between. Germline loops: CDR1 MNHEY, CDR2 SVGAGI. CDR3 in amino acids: CASSYSWRVGYGYTF. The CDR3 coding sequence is TGTGCCAGCAGTTACTCGTGGAGGGTTGGTTATGGCTACACCTTC.

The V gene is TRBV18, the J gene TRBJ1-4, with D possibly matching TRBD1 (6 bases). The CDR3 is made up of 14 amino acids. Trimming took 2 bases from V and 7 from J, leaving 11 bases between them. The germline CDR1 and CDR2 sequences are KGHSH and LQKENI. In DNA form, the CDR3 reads TGTGCCAGCTCACCAGATACAGGGATTGAAAAACTGTTTTTT. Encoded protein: CASSPDTGIEKLFF.

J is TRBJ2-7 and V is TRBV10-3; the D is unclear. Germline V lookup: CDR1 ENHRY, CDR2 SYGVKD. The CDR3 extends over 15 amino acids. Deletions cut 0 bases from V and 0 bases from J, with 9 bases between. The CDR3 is CAISESKAASYEQYF. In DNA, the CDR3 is TGTGCCATCAGTGAGTCGAAGGCGGCCTCCTACGAGCAGTACTTC.

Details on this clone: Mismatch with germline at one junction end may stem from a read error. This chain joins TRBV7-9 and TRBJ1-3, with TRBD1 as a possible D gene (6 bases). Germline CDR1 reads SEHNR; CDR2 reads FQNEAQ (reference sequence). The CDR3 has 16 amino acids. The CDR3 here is CASTLRSGVGGNTIYF. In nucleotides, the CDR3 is TGTGCCAGCACCTTAAGGTCAGGGGTCGGTGGAAACACCATATATTTT.

This CDR3 reads CASGASRSGNTIYF. The CDR3, as DNA: TGTGCCAGCGGTGCCTCTCGCTCTGGAAACACCATATATTTT. The chain is built from TRBV2 and TRBJ1-3; D remains ambiguous. Trimming pared 8 bases from V and 0 bases from J, leaving 11 bases between. This CDR3 comprises 14 residues. Germline V lookup: CDR1 SNHLY, CDR2 FYNNEI.

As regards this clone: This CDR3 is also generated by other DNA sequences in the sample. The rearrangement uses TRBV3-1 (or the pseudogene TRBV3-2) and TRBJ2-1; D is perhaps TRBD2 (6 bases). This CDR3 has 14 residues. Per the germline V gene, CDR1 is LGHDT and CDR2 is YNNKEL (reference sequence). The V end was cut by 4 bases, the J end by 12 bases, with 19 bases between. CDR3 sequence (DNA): TGTGCCAGCAGCCGAAGGACTACCGTTGGGGTGCAGTTCTTC. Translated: CASSRRTTVGVQFF.

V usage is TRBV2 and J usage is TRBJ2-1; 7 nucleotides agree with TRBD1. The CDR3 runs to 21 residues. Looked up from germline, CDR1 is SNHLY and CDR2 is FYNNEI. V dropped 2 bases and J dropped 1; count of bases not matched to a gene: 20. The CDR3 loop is CASSEWRGGHVRDRSYNEQFF. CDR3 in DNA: TGTGCCAGCAGTGAATGGAGAGGGGGCCACGTCCGGGACAGATCCTACAATGAGCAGTTCTTC. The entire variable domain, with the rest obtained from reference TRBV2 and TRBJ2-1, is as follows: EPEVTQTPSHQVTQMGQEVILRCVPISNHLYFYWYRQILGQKVEFLVSFYNNEISEKSEIFDDQFSVERPDGSNFTLKIRSTKLEDSAMYFCASSEWRGGHVRDRSYNEQFFGPGTRLTVL.

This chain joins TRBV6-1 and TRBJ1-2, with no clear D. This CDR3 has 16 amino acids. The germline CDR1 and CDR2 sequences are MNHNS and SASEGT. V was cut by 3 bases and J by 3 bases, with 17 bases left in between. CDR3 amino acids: CASSDTLNTGDYGYTF. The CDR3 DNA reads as TGTGCCAGCAGTGACACCCTAAATACTGGTGACTATGGCTACACCTTC.

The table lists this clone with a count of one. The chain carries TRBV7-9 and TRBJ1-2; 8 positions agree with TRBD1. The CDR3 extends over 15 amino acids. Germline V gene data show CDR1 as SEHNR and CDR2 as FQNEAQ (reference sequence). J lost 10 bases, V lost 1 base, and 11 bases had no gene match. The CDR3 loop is CASSLGGVLDRDYTF. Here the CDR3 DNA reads TGTGCCAGCAGCTTAGGGGGTGTTCTGGACAGGGACTACACCTTC.